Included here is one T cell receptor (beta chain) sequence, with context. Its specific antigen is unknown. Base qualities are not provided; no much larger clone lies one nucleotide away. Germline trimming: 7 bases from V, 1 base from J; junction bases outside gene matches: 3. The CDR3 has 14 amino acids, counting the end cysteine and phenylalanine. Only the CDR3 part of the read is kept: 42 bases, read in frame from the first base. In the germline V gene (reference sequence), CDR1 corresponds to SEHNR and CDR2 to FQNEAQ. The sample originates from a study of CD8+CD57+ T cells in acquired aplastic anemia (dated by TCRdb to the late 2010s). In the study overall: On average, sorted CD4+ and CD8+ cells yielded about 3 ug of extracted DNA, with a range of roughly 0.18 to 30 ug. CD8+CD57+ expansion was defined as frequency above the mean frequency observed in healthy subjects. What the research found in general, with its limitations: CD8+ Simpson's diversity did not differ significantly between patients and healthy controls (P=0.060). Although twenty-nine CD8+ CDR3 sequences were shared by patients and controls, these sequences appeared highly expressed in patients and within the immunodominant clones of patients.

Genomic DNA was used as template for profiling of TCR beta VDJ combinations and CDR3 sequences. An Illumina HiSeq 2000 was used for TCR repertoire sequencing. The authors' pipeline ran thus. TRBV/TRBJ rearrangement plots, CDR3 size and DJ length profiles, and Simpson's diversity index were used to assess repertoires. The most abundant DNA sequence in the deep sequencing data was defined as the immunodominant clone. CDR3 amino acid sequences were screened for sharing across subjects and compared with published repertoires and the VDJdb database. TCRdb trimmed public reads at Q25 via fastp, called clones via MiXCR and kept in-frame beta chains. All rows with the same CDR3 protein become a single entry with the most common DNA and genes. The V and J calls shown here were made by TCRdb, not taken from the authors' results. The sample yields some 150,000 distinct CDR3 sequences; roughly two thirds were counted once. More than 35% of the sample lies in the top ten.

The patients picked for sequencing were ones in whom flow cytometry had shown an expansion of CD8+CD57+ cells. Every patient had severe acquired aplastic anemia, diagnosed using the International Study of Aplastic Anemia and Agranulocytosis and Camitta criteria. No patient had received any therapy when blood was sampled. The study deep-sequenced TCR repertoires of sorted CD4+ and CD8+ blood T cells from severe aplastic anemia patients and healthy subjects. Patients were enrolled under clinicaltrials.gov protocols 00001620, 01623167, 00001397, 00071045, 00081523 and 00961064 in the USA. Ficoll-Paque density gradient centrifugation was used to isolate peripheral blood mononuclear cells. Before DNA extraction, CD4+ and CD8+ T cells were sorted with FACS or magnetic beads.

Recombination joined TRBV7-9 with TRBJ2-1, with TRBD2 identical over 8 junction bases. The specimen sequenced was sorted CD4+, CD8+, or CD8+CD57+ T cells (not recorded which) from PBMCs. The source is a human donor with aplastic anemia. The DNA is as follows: TGTGCCAGCACACTAGCGGTTTCCTACAATGAGCAGTTCTTC. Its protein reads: CASTLAVSYNEQFF. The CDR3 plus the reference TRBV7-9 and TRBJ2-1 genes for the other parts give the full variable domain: DTGVSQNPRHKITKRGQNVTFRCDPISEHNRLYWYRQTLGQGPEFLTYFQNEAQLEKSRLLSDRFSAERPKGSFSTLEIQRTEQGDSAMYLCASTLAVSYNEQFFGPGTRLTVL.